This T cell receptor (beta chain) came from a study of cytomegalovirus exposure and HLA in healthy donors. Study results and caveats: Within an earlier analysis, most TCR beta V segments proved productive either about 90% or about 30% of the time. Follow-up analysis later connected one missense variant in DCLRE1C with trimming of TCR beta V- and J-genes. TRBV6-2, TRBV6-3 and some other V segments were unresolvable in 87-base-pair reads.

The CDR3 contains 16 residues. V was cut by 10 bases and J by 0 bases, with 21 bases left in between. Per the germline V gene, CDR1 is MDHEN and CDR2 is SYDVKM. Of note for this clone: Its antigen is not identified.

This PCR relied on a set of 60 Vbeta primers and 13 Jbeta primers. Original processing methods: About 11 million of 80 million or so unique TCR beta chains were shared, per a later count. Measured with immunoSEQ multiplex PCR; TCRdb has only the in-frame clones, and not every one. V, J and clone size were drawn from that table, and D and trimming were deduced from the DNA. The data contain a few hundred thousand clones, 85% to 95% of them singletons. The sample taken for sequencing was PBMCs. This sequence joins TRBV28 and TRBJ1-2; D is unclear. The sequence was obtained from a girl aged 2-9 years in good health and CMV-seronegative. CDR3: CAISLRGSPANYGYTF. The CDR3 nucleotides read TGTGCCATTTCTCTACGAGGAAGCCCGGCTAACTATGGCTACACCTTC.